This TCR beta chain is from a study of spatial heterogeneity in lung cancer. Study results and caveats: TCRs found ubiquitously expanded in tumor appeared in blood more at resection than at follow-up.

The V end lost 7 bases, the J end lost 9 bases, and 14 bases lay between the germline ends. This CDR3 is 12 amino acids long. Regarding time point: sample taken at primary tumor resection. Unsorted tumor, nontumor lung tissue or cryopreserved PBMC supplied the whole RNA. There were 72 donors, all of them untreated patients with early-stage non-small cell lung cancer. TCRdb independently ran MiXCR on the 5' RACE reads; one entry per CDR3 protein. The sample contains some 25,000 distinct CDR3 sequences, 4% to 6% of which appear only once. This clonotype has a count of ten or more. No antigen is known for it.

This clonotype was sampled from a male donor with early-stage non-small cell lung cancer. Sample: PBMCs, taken at surgery. The J gene is TRBJ2-3, the V gene TRBV12-3 or TRBV12-4, with TRBD2 as a possible D gene (7 bases). Here the CDR3 reads CASTGGQRTQYF. In DNA form, the CDR3 reads TGTGCCAGCACCGGGGGGCAGCGGACGCAGTATTTT.